The 8 T cell receptor beta chains below all came from one sample that was sequenced in a study of shared clonotypes between healthy human individuals. Using immunoSEQ multiplex PCR, the repertoire was profiled, and TCRdb retains in-frame clones only, with some absent. The sample has some 1 million clones, more than 65% seen once; the top ten hold nearly 1.5%. Material for sequencing was memory CD4+ T cells sorted from blood. As for subset: CD45RA-negative fraction. The source of these receptors is a young man in good health.

Concerning this clone: Since a much larger clone is just one base distant, this may be a read error. In the same sample, other DNA sequences code for this CDR3. V gene TRBV5-4 combines with J gene TRBJ2-3; TRBD2 matches 9 bases. Germline V gene sequence: CDR1 SGHNT, CDR2 YYREEE (reference sequence). CDR3 size: 15 residues. The V and J ends lost 1 base and 1 base, in that order; junction bases with no gene match: 1. CDR3 nucleotides: TGTGCCAGCAGCTTGCGGACTAGCGGCACAGATACGCAGTATTTT. Its translation: CASSLRTSGTDTQYF.

The chain uses TRBV5-8 and TRBJ1-4; D not resolved. Germline CDR1 is SGHTS and CDR2 is YDEGEE. Trimming removed 2 bases at V and 1 base at J, with 9 bases between. There are 15 residues in the CDR3. As DNA, the CDR3 is TGTGCCAGCAGCTTCCTCGGAATAACTAATGAAAAACTGTTTTTT. Amino acids: CASSFLGITNEKLFF. Combining the CDR3 with reference TRBV5-8 and TRBJ1-4 gives the whole variable domain EAGVTQSPTHLIKTRGQQATLRCSPISGHTSVYWYQQALGLGLQFLLWYDEGEERNRGNFPPRFSGRQFPNYSSELNVNALELEDSALYLCASSFLGITNEKLFFGSGTQLSVL.

V is TRBV5-1 and J is TRBJ1-2, with a tentative D call TRBD1 (5 bases). The germline V gene encodes CDR1 SGHRS and CDR2 YFSETQ. CDR3 length: 15 amino acids. The germline V and J ends were trimmed by 1 base and 4 bases, with 14 bases remaining between them. The CDR3 sequence is CASSLWQGDSYGYTF. CDR3 DNA: TGCGCCAGCAGCTTGTGGCAGGGAGATTCCTATGGCTACACCTTC.

The gene calls are TRBV28 and TRBJ1-6; maybe TRBD1 (6 bases). The CDR3 length is 18 residues. CDR1 and CDR2 (germline): MDHEN, SYDVKM. V gave up 3 bases and J gave up 0 bases, with 15 bases separating them. The CDR3 DNA reads TGTGCCAGCAGTTTGTCCACAGGGATTGGCTCCTATAATTCACCCCTCCACTTT. Protein product: CASSLSTGIGSYNSPLHF.

This clone was found once. The chain links TRBV5-4 to TRBJ2-7; D remains unclear. V lost 0 bases, J lost 6 bases, and 13 bases lay in between. Germline CDR1 reads SGHNT; CDR2 reads YYREEE (reference sequence). The CDR3 covers 14 residues. The CDR3 reads CASSLGRTTSEQYF. DNA of the CDR3: TGTGCCAGCAGCTTGGGCAGGACCACCTCCGAGCAGTACTTC.

This clone has ten or more counts. The V gene is TRBV13, the J gene TRBJ1-2, with D tentatively TRBD1 (6 bases). Trimming pared 1 base from V and 4 bases from J, leaving 19 bases between. The germline V gene encodes CDR1 PRHDT and CDR2 FYEKMQ (reference sequence). CDR3 size: 17 residues. The CDR3 DNA is TGTGCCAGCAGCTTAGCAGGGGCAGGACCTGAGTCCTATGGCTACACCTTC. This sequence encodes CASSLAGAGPESYGYTF.

The chain joins TRBV5-6 to TRBJ1-6; D perhaps matches TRBD1 (5 bases). V was cut by 3 bases and J by 0 bases, with 10 bases left in between. CDR1 and CDR2 (germline): SGHDT, YYEEEE. The CDR3 is made up of 16 amino acids. This CDR3 reads CASSWGVSSYNSPLHF. In nucleotides, the CDR3 is TGTGCCAGCAGCTGGGGGGTGAGCTCCTATAATTCACCCCTCCACTTT.

This clone was found once. DNA for the CDR3: TGTGCCAGCAGAAGGGACAGGGCGGGTAACTATGGCTACACCTTC. Translated, it gives CASRRDRAGNYGYTF. The V and J genes are TRBV6-1 and TRBJ1-2, with 9 bases matching TRBD1. CDR1 is MNHNS, CDR2 SASEGT, per germline. The CDR3 sequence is 15 residues long. The trim removed 6 bases at V and 1 base at J, leaving 6 bases unmatched.